The rows below give T cell receptor beta chains drawn from one sample of a study of PD-1 blockade in classical Hodgkin lymphoma. Assay: immunoSEQ multiplex PCR; the TCRdb copy retains only in-frame clones and omits some. The repertoire holds more than 40,000 clones, with 85% to 90% as singletons. Source: peripheral blood mononuclear cells (PBMCs), taken at baseline. Receptor source: a human donor with classical Hodgkin lymphoma. CDR3s include the opening cysteine and the closing phenylalanine or tryptophan.

V,length,CDR3
TRBV4-2,16,CASSKSRDRGNSPLHF
TRBV2,10,CASGDGTLQF
TRBV15,15,CATSRQTLTGGELFF
TRBV5-1,16,CASSSPGLALGDTQYF
TRBV5-4,14,CASRGTGQQETQYF
TRBV15,14,CATSRSGQSYEQYF
TRBV7-8,13,CASSWDRNTEAFF
TRBV18,15,CASSSQQGNIEKLFF
TRBV12-5,16,CASGIHLRAANEKLFF
TRBV27,14,CASSLQGVGYEQYF
TRBV10-3,16,CAISEMTGEFNYGYTF
TRBV7-9,14,CASSLELSTDTQYF
TRBV7-6,16,CASSSPFSSGTDTQYF
TRBV4-1,14,CASSQAPLATEQYF
TRBV29-1,14,CSVESAGVQETQYF
TRBV19,14,CASSKPSGRLEQFF
TRBV27,16,CASSSPSGRVYNEQFF
TRBV7-2,16,CASSLPKVWVNSPLHF
TRBV11-2,17,CASSLDLGGARVETQYF
TRBV10-3,17,CAISESRRQGTSNEQFF
TRBV19,14,CASSPGLNSYEQYF
TRBV6-1,14,CASSELAGGNIQYF
TRBV15,12,CATSRTGSGYTF
TRBV7-3,14,CASSYGGTYNEQFF
TRBV15,15,CATREGGSGANVLTF
TRBV9,14,CASSVGGNNSPLHF
TRBV15,15,CATSEEQGRNQPQHF
TRBV6-1,16,CASSERGPGDTGELFF
TRBV5-4,14,CASSLGLESYEQYF
TRBV28,15,CATQGGGGGANVLTF
TRBV27,12,CASAFLSGQKTF
TRBV6-4,17,CASSDSVTSGGTDTQYF
TRBV13,16,CASSPEDRVSYNEQFF
TRBV6-5,15,CASSVGDSGANVLTF
TRBV6-1,12,CASSNDRATQHF
TRBV7-2,13,CASSDDRGWGYTF
TRBV27,14,CASSLQGYGYGYTF
TRBV28,18,CASSFPTGGGTSTDTQYF
TRBV18,15,CASSPGQFDNEKLFF
TRBV28,17,CASSYNSPGQGGETQYF
TRBV2,15,CASSEQRGASYEQYF
TRBV28,16,CASSLRPFWGLHEQYF